The sequence of this T cell receptor (beta chain) was determined in a study of blood T cell repertoires in COVID-19. At the level of the study: The United States, Italy and Spain provided the acute and convalescent COVID-19 samples. From T cells, B-cell-depleted T cells, or PBMCs came the material, which was cDNA or gDNA.

V was pared by 5 bases and J by 6 bases, with 26 bases between. In germline, CDR1 is MDHEN, CDR2 SYDVKM. The CDR3 sequence is 18 residues long. Methods used by the authors: From reference gene primer amplification, estimates of nucleated cell counts were derived. The data were produced by immunoSEQ multiplex PCR, yet TCRdb's version contains in-frame clones alone and is incomplete. Clonal size and the V and J genes are those of that table, whereas D and trimming came from the DNA. The sample yields about 290,000 clones, 85% seen once. The specimen sequenced was peripheral blood. The TCR comes from a woman aged 45 to 65 with active or convalescent COVID-19. The V call is TRBV28, the J call TRBJ2-1; tentatively, D is TRBD2 (5 bases). CDR3 nucleotides: TGTGCCAGCAGTCCCCTGACCTTGGACTCCTTGGGCGTCAATGAGCAGTTCTTC. This sequence encodes CASSPLTLDSLGVNEQFF. The full variable domain, with the rest looked up from reference TRBV28 and TRBJ2-1, is DVKVTQSSRYLVKRTGEKVFLECVQDMDHENMFWYRQDPGLGLRLIYFSYDVKMKEKGDIPEGYSVSREKKERFSLILESASTNQTSMYLCASSPLTLDSLGVNEQFFGPGTRLTVL.